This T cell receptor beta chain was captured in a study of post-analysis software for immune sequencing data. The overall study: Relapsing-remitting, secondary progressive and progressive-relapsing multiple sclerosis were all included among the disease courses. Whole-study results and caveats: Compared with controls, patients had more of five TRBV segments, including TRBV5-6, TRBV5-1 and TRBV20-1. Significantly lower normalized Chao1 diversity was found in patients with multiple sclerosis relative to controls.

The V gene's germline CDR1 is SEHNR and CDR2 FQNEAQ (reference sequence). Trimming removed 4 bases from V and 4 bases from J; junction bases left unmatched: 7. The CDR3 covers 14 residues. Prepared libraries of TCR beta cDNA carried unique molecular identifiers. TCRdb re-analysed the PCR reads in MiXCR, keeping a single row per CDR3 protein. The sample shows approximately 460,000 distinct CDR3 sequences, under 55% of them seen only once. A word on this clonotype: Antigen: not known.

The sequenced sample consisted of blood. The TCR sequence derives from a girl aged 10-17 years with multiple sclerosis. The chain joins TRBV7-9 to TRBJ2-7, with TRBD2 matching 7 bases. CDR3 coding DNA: TGTGCCAGCAGCTCCAGACTAGCCACTTACGAGCAGTACTTC. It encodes CASSSRLATYEQYF.